The clone carrying this T cell receptor (beta chain) was seen repeatedly, ten times or more. Its antigen is as yet unknown. The TCRbeta library was prepared with unique molecular identifiers. TCRdb reprocessed the PCR reads with MiXCR, giving one entry per CDR3 protein. The profile shows around 72,000 distinct CDR3 sequences, roughly 5% of them singletons. This specimen belongs to a study of T-cell reconstitution after alpha-beta-depleted transplantation in children. The CDR3 extends over 18 amino acids. Trimming removed 5 bases at V and 0 bases at J, with 22 bases between. Study-wide findings and caveats: Once a year had passed after transplant, T-cell counts and diversity came mostly from newly produced T cells. Reports say that about two months after transplant, the alpha-beta T cells came out of several hundred graft clones that had expanded. Several patients had high TCRbeta diversity at day 60; it came from surviving recipient T cells and thymic progenitors.

This clonotype was sampled from a boy under three years old who had a stem cell transplant for acute myeloid leukemia, so the T cells may come from the graft donor. Specimen: PBMCs, mostly from graft donor cells, collected 180 days after TCRalphabeta/CD19-depleted stem cell transplant. This chain uses TRBV12-3 or TRBV12-4 with TRBJ2-5; D is undetermined. The CDR3 sequence is CASSLRPTGPSYQETQYF. The CDR3, as DNA: TGTGCCAGCAGTCTCAGACCTACCGGGCCGTCATACCAAGAGACCCAGTACTTC.